This T cell receptor beta chain was recovered during a study of regulatory dendritic cells for organ transplantation. Study outcomes and limitations: Alloreactive memory CD8+ T cell pools varied considerably between individuals. Naive CD4+ and CD8+ repertoires were highly diverse; memory CD8+ was most oligoclonal. Memory CD8+ clonal expansion seemed more limited with regulatory than mature dendritic cells.

Remarks on this clone: Its matching antigen is unknown.

Clones were sequenced by immunoSEQ multiplex PCR, and TCRdb holds only the in-frame ones, with some missing. Of about 38,000 clones listed, 85% to 95% were seen once; the top ten hold about 0.11%. FACS sorted CD4+ or CD8+ T cells into CD45RA+ naive and CD45RO+ memory. Germline loops: CDR1 MNHEY, CDR2 SMNVEV (reference sequence). The CDR3 totals 13 residues. With V trimmed by 10 bases and J by 7 bases, 7 bases remained unmatched. The source is a human donor in good health. The source material was naive CD8+ T cells from blood. Noted subset: CD45RA+ naive T cells. The chain is built from TRBV27 and TRBJ2-2; 9 bases map to TRBD1. CDR3 DNA sequence: TGTGCCACGCTACAGGGGGCGGGCGGGGAGCTGTTTTTT. It yields the protein CATLQGAGGELFF.